This T cell receptor (beta chain) was recovered during a study of immune heterogeneity within non-small cell lung tumors. Study details: Of the tumors, a few were squamous cell, roughly 10 non-squamous, and 1 not otherwise specified. Study-level findings and limits: Across individual patients, the high-frequency T-cell receptor beta clonotypes were largely distinct. Within a patient, dominant CDR3 beta clonotypes were shared across sites, though different locations had unique frequent clones. Significant yet moderate, the positive correlation between local T-cell clonality and local tumor mutational burden reached an R of roughly 0.31.

At about 600 ng per sample, bulk tumor genomic DNA provided the template. Surgery yielded several widely spaced biopsies per primary tumor. Before undergoing curative surgery, patients had newly diagnosed non-small cell lung cancer that was untreated. Multiplex PCR employing 32 V and 13 J primers generated amplicons of the TCR beta CDR3. TCRdb processed the multiplex PCR reads anew with MiXCR; each CDR3 protein has one entry. The sample carries approximately 21,000 distinct CDR3 sequences, around 28% recorded once. In this sample, this clonotype turned up a few times. Its antigen is currently unknown. The clonotype was recovered from a man aged 35 to 55 with non-small cell lung cancer. The material sequenced was lung tumor tissue.

CDR3 residues: CASRTGVDQETQYF. As DNA, the CDR3 is TGCGCCAGCAGAACCGGGGTCGACCAAGAGACCCAGTACTTC. This chain links TRBV5-1 with TRBJ2-5; D perhaps matches TRBD2 (5 bases). The CDR3 loop spans 14 amino acids. V was trimmed by 5 bases and J by 0 bases, leaving 11 bases between them. CDR1 is SGHRS and CDR2 is YFSETQ in the germline V gene.